The text below deals with one T cell receptor beta chain. Source study methods: Nucleated cell number was recorded as an estimate derived from reference gene primer amplification. Here immunoSEQ multiplex PCR was the method, and the copy in TCRdb shows in-frame clones only, minus some. The DNA gave D and trimming, while V, J and clone size come from that table. The sample comprises roughly 50,000 clones, 85% to 90% of which are singletons, and approximately 10% rests with the top ten. CDR3 length: 16 amino acids. The germline gives CDR1 LGHDT, CDR2 YNNKEL (reference sequence). Trimming stripped 2 bases from V and 4 bases from J, with 17 bases between. The sample comes from a study of blood T cell repertoires in COVID-19. The overall study: Material from acute and convalescent COVID-19 was sourced from the United States, Italy and Spain. Sources were T cells, B-cell-depleted T cells, or PBMCs; the material itself was cDNA or gDNA.

The chain combines TRBV3-1 (or the pseudogene TRBV3-2) with TRBJ1-2, with D maybe TRBD1 (5 bases). Sequences were obtained from peripheral blood. This TCR came from a human donor in a cohort sampled during active COVID-19. The DNA of the CDR3 is TGTGCCAGCAGCCAATCGTTGGGCGGGGGAGGCTATGGCTACACCTTC. Protein sequence: CASSQSLGGGGYGYTF.